This T cell receptor beta chain stems from a study of regulatory T cells in long-lasting Graves disease. The wider study: Those with persistent Graves' disease had received antithyroid drugs for over 5 years with positive TSH receptor antibodies.

Notes on this clonotype: The antigen remains undetermined.

Study observations and caveats: Persistent disease exhibited a predilection for TRBV28, TRBJ1-2 and TRBJ2-5.

For TCR beta, libraries came from iRepertoire HTBI primers and Arm-PCR of CDR3 regions. In TCRdb, the multiplex PCR reads were re-called with MiXCR into one record per CDR3 protein. The table lists 350,000 to 500,000 distinct CDR3 sequences, roughly a fifth of them singletons. This CDR3 has 16 residues. Germline V gene data show CDR1 as SEHNR and CDR2 as FQNEAQ (reference sequence). J was trimmed by 3 bases and V by 4 bases; bases with no gene match: 11. Time point described: persistent/refractory GD, antithyroid drugs over 5 years with positive TRAb. PBMCs were the source of the RNA used for TCR sequencing.

Sequencing was performed on peripheral blood mononuclear cells (PBMCs), taken when the disease was refractory, from a patient treated with antithyroid drugs. The chain combines TRBV7-9 with TRBJ2-7; 8 nucleotides agree with TRBD2. This clonotype was sampled from a female donor with Graves disease. The CDR3 sequence is CASSYLWREAFYEQYF. As DNA, the CDR3 is TGTGCCAGCAGCTACCTTTGGCGGGAGGCCTTCTACGAGCAGTACTTC.